These T cell receptor beta chains were read from a single sample in a study of shared clonotypes between healthy human individuals. Libraries were prepared by immunoSEQ multiplex PCR; TCRdb keeps only in-frame clonotypes and omits some of them. The sample consists of some 2,000,000 clones, less than 95% of them appearing once. The sequencing sample was made of naive CD8+ T cells sorted from blood. The receptors come from a man aged 18 to 29 in good health. CDR3s include the opening cysteine and the closing phenylalanine or tryptophan. A D gene is named only where the DNA matches it firmly. Clone size is given for some rows only: seen once, a few or many times, or a class if the clone is expanded.

D gene: NA; clone size: once; V gene: TRBV27; J gene: TRBJ2-7; CDR3 protein: CASSLNGQNPNEQYF; CDR3 DNA: TGTGCCAGCAGTTTAAATGGGCAAAACCCAAACGAGCAGTACTTC
D gene: NA; clone size: NA; V gene: TRBV19; J gene: TRBJ2-7; CDR3 protein: CASSIGDPEDEQYF; CDR3 DNA: TGTGCCAGTAGTATAGGTGACCCGGAGGACGAGCAGTACTTC
D gene: NA; clone size: NA; V gene: TRBV15; J gene: TRBJ2-1; CDR3 protein: CATSRLVGNNEQFF; CDR3 DNA: TGTGCCACCTCCCGACTAGTGGGTAACAATGAGCAGTTCTTC
D gene: NA; clone size: NA; V gene: TRBV4-1; J gene: TRBJ1-4; CDR3 protein: CASSQDAEKLFF; CDR3 DNA: TGCGCCAGCAGCCAAGACGCTGAAAAACTGTTTTTT
D gene: TRBD2; clone size: NA; V gene: TRBV5-4; J gene: TRBJ2-7; CDR3 protein: CASSLEGLADYEQYF; CDR3 DNA: TGTGCCAGCAGCTTGGAGGGACTAGCGGACTACGAGCAGTACTTC
D gene: TRBD2; clone size: NA; V gene: TRBV2; J gene: TRBJ2-5; CDR3 protein: CASSPAGSGRGETQYF; CDR3 DNA: TGTGCCAGCAGCCCAGCCGGTAGCGGGAGAGGCGAGACCCAGTACTTC
D gene: NA; clone size: NA; V gene: TRBV19; J gene: TRBJ1-6; CDR3 protein: CASSALRQAYNSPLHF; CDR3 DNA: TGTGCCAGTAGCGCCTTAAGGCAGGCCTATAATTCACCCCTCCACTTT
D gene: NA; clone size: NA; V gene: TRBV4-1; J gene: TRBJ2-7; CDR3 protein: CASSQVSRVGYEQYF; CDR3 DNA: TGCGCCAGCAGCCAAGTCTCCAGGGTAGGCTACGAGCAGTACTTC
D gene: NA; clone size: few; V gene: TRBV2; J gene: TRBJ2-2; CDR3 protein: CASSLDGTGELFF; CDR3 DNA: TGTGCCAGCAGTCTGGACGGGACCGGGGAGCTGTTTTTT
D gene: TRBD2; clone size: NA; V gene: TRBV7-2; J gene: TRBJ2-4; CDR3 protein: CASSLWLTGTSGGENIQYF; CDR3 DNA: TGTGCCAGCAGCTTATGGTTGACTGGCACTAGCGGGGGGGAAAACATTCAGTACTTC
D gene: TRBD2; clone size: NA; V gene: TRBV5-6; J gene: TRBJ2-7; CDR3 protein: CASSLGLAGGPGYEQYF; CDR3 DNA: TGTGCCAGCAGCTTAGGACTAGCGGGAGGGCCTGGGTACGAGCAGTACTTC
D gene: NA; clone size: few; V gene: TRBV5-6; J gene: TRBJ2-4; CDR3 protein: CASSTSRFPQNIQYF; CDR3 DNA: TGTGCCAGCAGTACCTCGAGGTTCCCACAAAACATTCAGTACTTC
D gene: TRBD1; clone size: NA; V gene: TRBV25-1; J gene: TRBJ2-5; CDR3 protein: CASSGYWTGAYGETQYF; CDR3 DNA: TGTGCCAGCAGTGGCTACTGGACAGGGGCATATGGAGAGACCCAGTACTTC
D gene: TRBD2; clone size: NA; V gene: TRBV6-1; J gene: TRBJ2-3; CDR3 protein: CASSDVLAGGRDTQYF; CDR3 DNA: TGTGCCAGCAGTGACGTGCTAGCGGGAGGGCGGGATACGCAGTATTTT
D gene: NA; clone size: NA; V gene: TRBV28; J gene: TRBJ1-1; CDR3 protein: CASSSRVHGTEAFF; CDR3 DNA: TGTGCCAGCAGTTCCAGGGTACATGGCACTGAAGCTTTCTTT
D gene: NA; clone size: NA; V gene: TRBV4-1; J gene: TRBJ2-7; CDR3 protein: CASSQERGYEQYF; CDR3 DNA: TGCGCCAGCAGCCAAGAAAGGGGCTACGAGCAGTACTTC
D gene: NA; clone size: NA; V gene: TRBV5-1; J gene: TRBJ1-1; CDR3 protein: CASSLAGGGTEAFF; CDR3 DNA: TGCGCCAGCAGTCTGGCGGGGGGAGGTACTGAAGCTTTCTTT
D gene: TRBD2; clone size: NA; V gene: TRBV2; J gene: TRBJ2-1; CDR3 protein: CASSGSGTIYNEQFF; CDR3 DNA: TGTGCCAGCAGTGGGAGCGGGACGATCTACAATGAGCAGTTCTTC
D gene: TRBD1; clone size: NA; V gene: TRBV10-3; J gene: TRBJ1-1; CDR3 protein: CAIRGRAPNLTTGMNTEAFF; CDR3 DNA: TGTGCCATCAGGGGGAGGGCCCCAAACCTTACGACAGGGATGAACACTGAAGCTTTCTTT
D gene: NA; clone size: NA; V gene: TRBV4-3; J gene: TRBJ1-5; CDR3 protein: CASSQDGGPNQPQHF; CDR3 DNA: TGCGCCAGCAGCCAAGATGGGGGCCCCAATCAGCCCCAGCATTTT
D gene: TRBD2; clone size: NA; V gene: TRBV28; J gene: TRBJ2-3; CDR3 protein: CASSPPDSYLRGGTDTQYF; CDR3 DNA: TGTGCCAGCAGCCCTCCAGACTCGTATCTGCGGGGGGGCACAGATACGCAGTATTTT
D gene: NA; clone size: NA; V gene: TRBV6-5; J gene: TRBJ1-4; CDR3 protein: CASSYPYSSTNEKLFF; CDR3 DNA: TGTGCCAGCAGTTACCCCTACAGCTCAACTAATGAAAAACTGTTTTTT
D gene: NA; clone size: NA; V gene: TRBV6-5; J gene: TRBJ2-7; CDR3 protein: CASSYEGSSTYEQYF; CDR3 DNA: TGTGCCAGCAGTTACGAGGGGTCATCGACCTACGAGCAGTACTTC
D gene: TRBD1; clone size: NA; V gene: TRBV4-1; J gene: TRBJ1-4; CDR3 protein: CASRRTQGADEKLFF; CDR3 DNA: TGCGCCAGCAGACGAACCCAGGGGGCCGATGAAAAACTGTTTTTT
D gene: TRBD1; clone size: NA; V gene: TRBV4-1; J gene: TRBJ2-7; CDR3 protein: CASSQEGQGFGEQYF; CDR3 DNA: TGCGCCAGCAGCCAAGAGGGACAGGGTTTCGGCGAGCAGTACTTC
D gene: TRBD2; clone size: NA; V gene: TRBV4-1; J gene: TRBJ2-7; CDR3 protein: CASSQVTSLAASYEQYF; CDR3 DNA: TGCGCCAGCAGCCAAGTCACTTCACTAGCGGCTTCCTACGAGCAGTACTTC
D gene: TRBD2; clone size: NA; V gene: TRBV4-1; J gene: TRBJ2-2; CDR3 protein: CASSHPSGGNTGELFF; CDR3 DNA: TGCGCCAGCAGCCACCCTAGCGGGGGGAACACCGGGGAGCTGTTTTTT
D gene: NA; clone size: few; V gene: TRBV30; J gene: TRBJ1-5; CDR3 protein: CAWSVEGDQPQHF; CDR3 DNA: TGTGCCTGGAGTGTAGAGGGGGATCAGCCCCAGCATTTT
D gene: NA; clone size: NA; V gene: TRBV10-3; J gene: TRBJ2-6; CDR3 protein: CAISGAGRQFSGANVLTF; CDR3 DNA: TGTGCCATCAGTGGAGCAGGGAGGCAATTCTCTGGGGCCAACGTCCTGACTTTC
D gene: NA; clone size: NA; V gene: TRBV7-9; J gene: TRBJ2-2; CDR3 protein: CASSWDWTGELFF; CDR3 DNA: TGTGCCAGCAGCTGGGATTGGACCGGGGAGCTGTTTTTT
D gene: NA; clone size: once; V gene: TRBV30; J gene: TRBJ1-5; CDR3 protein: CAWSSEGNQPQHF; CDR3 DNA: TGTGCCTGGAGTTCCGAGGGGAATCAGCCCCAGCATTTT
D gene: NA; clone size: NA; V gene: TRBV29-1; J gene: TRBJ1-1; CDR3 protein: CSVERSGAGRIGNTEAFF; CDR3 DNA: TGCAGCGTTGAACGGTCAGGTGCCGGGAGGATTGGGAACACTGAAGCTTTCTTT
D gene: NA; clone size: NA; V gene: TRBV13; J gene: TRBJ1-2; CDR3 protein: CASSLSGDGYTF; CDR3 DNA: TGTGCCAGCAGCCTCTCAGGGGATGGCTACACCTTC
D gene: NA; clone size: NA; V gene: TRBV9; J gene: TRBJ1-1; CDR3 protein: CASSPLGRVAEAFF; CDR3 DNA: TGTGCCAGCAGCCCACTAGGCAGGGTCGCTGAAGCTTTCTTT
D gene: NA; clone size: NA; V gene: TRBV18; J gene: TRBJ2-5; CDR3 protein: CASSPVDGETQYF; CDR3 DNA: TGTGCCAGCTCACCGGTAGATGGGGAGACCCAGTACTTC
D gene: TRBD2; clone size: NA; V gene: TRBV6-4; J gene: TRBJ2-3; CDR3 protein: CASSYGGDADTQYF; CDR3 DNA: TGTGCCAGCAGTTATGGGGGGGACGCAGATACGCAGTATTTT
D gene: NA; clone size: NA; V gene: TRBV2; J gene: TRBJ1-2; CDR3 protein: CASSGWTPNYGYTF; CDR3 DNA: TGTGCCAGCAGTGGGTGGACACCTAACTATGGCTACACCTTC
D gene: NA; clone size: NA; V gene: TRBV29-1; J gene: TRBJ2-1; CDR3 protein: CSGRDRSSYNEQFF; CDR3 DNA: TGCAGCGGACGGGACCGGAGCTCCTACAATGAGCAGTTCTTC
D gene: NA; clone size: NA; V gene: TRBV10-2; J gene: TRBJ2-1; CDR3 protein: CASFPPQGPTGGLNEQFF; CDR3 DNA: TGCGCCTCCTTCCCCCCACAGGGCCCAACCGGTGGGCTCAATGAGCAGTTCTTC
D gene: NA; clone size: NA; V gene: TRBV4-1; J gene: TRBJ2-7; CDR3 protein: CASSQAAPSYEQYF; CDR3 DNA: TGCGCCAGCAGCCAAGCGGCCCCCTCCTACGAGCAGTACTTC
D gene: NA; clone size: NA; V gene: TRBV5-1; J gene: TRBJ2-6; CDR3 protein: CASSLRYGVAGANVLTF; CDR3 DNA: TGCGCCAGCAGCTTGCGTTACGGCGTAGCGGGGGCCAACGTCCTGACTTTC
D gene: NA; clone size: NA; V gene: TRBV13; J gene: TRBJ2-7; CDR3 protein: CASSLGPDGEQYF; CDR3 DNA: TGTGCCAGCAGCTTAGGCCCCGACGGAGAGCAGTACTTC
D gene: TRBD2; clone size: NA; V gene: TRBV11-2; J gene: TRBJ2-3; CDR3 protein: CASSTTSGGEDTQYF; CDR3 DNA: TGTGCCAGCAGCACGACTAGCGGGGGTGAAGATACGCAGTATTTT
D gene: TRBD2; clone size: NA; V gene: TRBV7-7; J gene: TRBJ2-1; CDR3 protein: CASSLAGASYNEQFF; CDR3 DNA: TGTGCTAGCAGCCTAGCGGGTGCCTCCTACAATGAGCAGTTCTTC
D gene: NA; clone size: NA; V gene: TRBV4-1; J gene: TRBJ2-1; CDR3 protein: CASSQGTSYEQFF; CDR3 DNA: TGCGCCAGCAGCCAAGGTACAAGCTATGAGCAGTTCTTC
D gene: NA; clone size: NA; V gene: TRBV14; J gene: TRBJ1-1; CDR3 protein: CASSQGVGAFF; CDR3 DNA: TGTGCCAGCAGTCAGGGTGTTGGAGCTTTCTTT
D gene: NA; clone size: NA; V gene: TRBV19; J gene: TRBJ2-1; CDR3 protein: CASSILDNEQFF; CDR3 DNA: TGTGCCAGTAGTATCCTGGACAATGAGCAGTTCTTC
D gene: TRBD1; clone size: NA; V gene: TRBV10-2; J gene: TRBJ2-7; CDR3 protein: CASRAGQVFSSFSYEQYF; CDR3 DNA: TGCGCCAGCAGGGCGGGACAGGTGTTTTCCTCCTTCTCCTACGAGCAGTACTTC
D gene: TRBD1; clone size: NA; V gene: TRBV27; J gene: TRBJ2-2; CDR3 protein: CASSLISGTGTGELFF; CDR3 DNA: TGTGCCAGCAGTTTAATATCCGGGACAGGAACCGGGGAGCTGTTTTTT